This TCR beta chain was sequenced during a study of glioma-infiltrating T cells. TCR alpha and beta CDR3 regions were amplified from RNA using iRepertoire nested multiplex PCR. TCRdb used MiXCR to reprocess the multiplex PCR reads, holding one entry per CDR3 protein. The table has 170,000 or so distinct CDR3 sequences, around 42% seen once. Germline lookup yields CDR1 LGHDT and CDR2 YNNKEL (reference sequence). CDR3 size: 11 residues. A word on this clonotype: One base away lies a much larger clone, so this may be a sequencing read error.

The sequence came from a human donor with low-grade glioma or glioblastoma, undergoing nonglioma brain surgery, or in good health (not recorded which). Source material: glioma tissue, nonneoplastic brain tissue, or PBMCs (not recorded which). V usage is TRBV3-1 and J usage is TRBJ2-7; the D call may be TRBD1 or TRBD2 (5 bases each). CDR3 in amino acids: CDSSGGYEQYF. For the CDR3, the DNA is TGTGACAGCAGTGGGGGATACGAGCAGTACTTC.